Below are 22 T cell receptor beta chains sequenced from a single sample in a study of blood T cell repertoires in COVID-19. The protocol was immunoSEQ multiplex PCR, while the TCRdb copy is restricted to in-frame clones and leaves out a portion. This sample has some 220,000 clones; roughly 88% occur once, and the top ten carry about 8.9%. The sample consisted of peripheral blood. Receptors were obtained from a man aged 50-60 years with active or convalescent COVID-19.

This chain connects TRBV4-3 to TRBJ1-3; weak D call: TRBD1 (5 bases). The CDR3 runs to 16 residues. The germline V and J ends were trimmed by 1 base and 0 bases, with 10 bases remaining between them. Germline lookup yields CDR1 LGHNA and CDR2 YSLEER. CDR3 amino acids: CASSQALQGSGNTIYF. As DNA, the CDR3 is TGCGCCAGCAGCCAAGCACTTCAGGGCTCTGGAAACACCATATATTTT.

The chain couples TRBV2 to TRBJ1-4, with D maybe TRBD1 (5 bases). The V end lost 6 bases, the J end lost 4 bases, and 12 bases lay between the germline ends. Germline-derived CDR1 and CDR2 are SNHLY and FYNNEI. This CDR3 contains 14 residues. CDR3 DNA: TGTGCCAGCAGCGCCGGACACCGTAATGAAAAACTGTTTTTT. Translating gives CASSAGHRNEKLFF.

The gene calls are TRBV14 and TRBJ2-7; weak D call: TRBD1 (7 bases). The CDR3 is 15 residues long. Germline V gives CDR1 SGHDN, CDR2 FVKESK. Trimming took off 3 bases at V and 2 bases at J, with 14 bases between the two ends. CDR3: CASSHPAGQPYEQYF. The CDR3, as DNA: TGTGCCAGCAGCCATCCTGCGGGACAGCCCTACGAGCAGTACTTC.

This clone has more than one count but fewer than ten. The rearrangement uses TRBV4-3 and TRBJ2-7; TRBD1 might be the D (6 bases). Trimming removed 4 bases at V and 3 bases at J, with 16 bases between. The CDR3 consists of 15 residues. CDR1 and CDR2 (germline): LGHNA, YSLEER. As DNA, the CDR3 is TGCGCCAGCAGCCCCTTTAAGGGACACTACTACGAGCAGTACGTC. This sequence encodes CASSPFKGHYYEQYV.

The V and J genes are TRBV29-1 and TRBJ2-1; tentatively, D is TRBD1 (6 bases). This CDR3 spans 13 amino acids. The V gene lost 6 bases and the J gene lost 3 bases, with 12 bases spanning the gap. Germline V gene lookup returns CDR1 SQVTM and CDR2 ANQGSEA. Written as DNA, the CDR3 is TGCAGCGTAGCCGGGACATACTACAATGAGCAGTTCTTC. Amino acid sequence: CSVAGTYYNEQFF.

The chain joins TRBV6-2 or TRBV6-3 to TRBJ2-1; D is possibly TRBD2 (6 bases). Trimming cost V 5 bases and J 6 bases, with 11 bases left between them. The CDR3 covers 13 residues. Germline values: CDR1 MNHEY, CDR2 SVGEGT. The CDR3 DNA is TGTGCCAGCAGTCGCTTGGGGGGCAATGAGCAGTTCTTC. It specifies CASSRLGGNEQFF.

V and J are TRBV6-6 and TRBJ1-4; the match to TRBD1 covers 9 bases. With 6 bases clipped from V and 8 bases from J, the junction kept 7 bases outside the gene matches. The germline V gene has CDR1 MNHNY and CDR2 SVGAGI (reference sequence). This CDR3 is 14 amino acids long. The CDR3 sequence: CASRADRGKEKLFF. In DNA, the CDR3 is TGTGCCAGCAGGGCGGACAGGGGTAAAGAAAAACTGTTTTTT.

The rearrangement uses TRBV10-3 and TRBJ1-6; TRBD1 aligns across 11 bases. The germline V gene has CDR1 ENHRY and CDR2 SYGVKD. The CDR3 is 15 amino acids. With 6 bases clipped from V and 8 bases from J, the junction kept 6 bases outside the gene matches. CDR3 sequence (DNA): TGTGCCATCAGGGGGACAGGGGGAAGATATTCACCCCTCCACTTT. It specifies CAIRGTGGRYSPLHF.

This chain links TRBV5-1 with TRBJ2-5, with D possibly matching TRBD1 (5 bases). Trimming cost V 1 base and J 3 bases, with 10 bases left between them. CDR3 length equals 14 residues. CDR1 SGHRS and CDR2 YFSETQ come from the germline V gene. Here the CDR3 DNA reads TGCGCCAGCAGCTTGTTCGGCAGGGAAGAGACCCAGTACTTC. Protein: CASSLFGREETQYF.

The chain uses TRBV15 and TRBJ1-5; D remains ambiguous. V gave up 8 bases and J gave up 8 bases, with 10 bases separating them. The length of the CDR3 is 11 residues. Germline V CDR1 and CDR2: LNHNV, YYDKDF (reference sequence). This CDR3 is CATAIVEPQHF. The CDR3 DNA reads as TGTGCCACCGCGATCGTAGAGCCCCAGCATTTT.

This clone has just one count. The junction shows a germline mismatch at one end, possibly a read error. The V gene is TRBV19, the J gene TRBJ2-1; TRBD2 agrees at 9 bases. In germline, CDR1 is LNHDA, CDR2 SQIVND (reference sequence). This CDR3 spans 14 amino acids. The CDR3 spells CASSMSAGGPSIVF. CDR3 DNA: TGTGCCAGTAGTATGTCGGCGGGGGGGCCTTCCATTGTCTTC. The complete variable domain, with remaining parts taken from reference TRBV19 and TRBJ2-1, reads DGGITQSPKYLFRKEGQNVTLSCEQNLNHDAMYWYRQDPGQGLRLIYYSQIVNDFQKGDIAEGYSVSREKKESFPLTVTSAQKNPTAFYLCASSMSAGGPSIVFGPGTRLTVL.

V is TRBV2 and J is TRBJ2-5; D is uncertain. Germline V gene lookup returns CDR1 SNHLY and CDR2 FYNNEI. V lost 3 bases and J 4 bases, leaving 6 bases between the germline ends. The CDR3 totals 12 residues. The CDR3 nucleotides are TGTGCCAGCAGTGATAACAGAGAGACCCAGTACTTC. Protein product: CASSDNRETQYF. Looking up the rest from reference TRBV2 and TRBJ2-5 gives the full variable domain: EPEVTQTPSHQVTQMGQEVILRCVPISNHLYFYWYRQILGQKVEFLVSFYNNEISEKSEIFDDQFSVERPDGSNFTLKIRSTKLEDSAMYFCASSDNRETQYFGPGTRLLVL.

V usage is TRBV7-9 and J usage is TRBJ1-1; no reliable D call. CDR3 size: 11 residues. Trimming pared 8 bases from V and 6 bases from J, leaving 10 bases between. Germline CDR1 reads SEHNR; CDR2 reads FQNEAQ (reference sequence). The chain's CDR3 is CASRQPSEAFF. DNA for the CDR3: TGTGCCAGCCGACAACCGTCTGAAGCTTTCTTT.

The CDR3 DNA reads TGTGCCAGCAGTGGGTGGGGCAAGCAGTTCTTC. This translates into CASSGWGKQFF. The V and J genes are TRBV6-4 and TRBJ2-1; tentatively, D is TRBD1 (5 bases). This CDR3 is built from 11 residues. V lost 4 bases, J lost 11 bases, and 9 bases lay in between. The germline V gene has CDR1 MRHNA and CDR2 SNTAGT.

The chain uses TRBV6-2 or TRBV6-3 and TRBJ1-2, with 7 bases that match TRBD1. Trimming took 5 bases from V and 8 from J; bases not matched to a gene: 11. CDR1 and CDR2 (germline): MNHEY, SVGEGT. The CDR3 runs 14 residues. CDR3 bases: TGTGCCAGCAGTCGAGCACAGGGGACGTACGGCTACACCTTC. Amino acid sequence: CASSRAQGTYGYTF.

The chain joins TRBV7-9 to TRBJ2-5, with 7 nucleotides matching TRBD1. The trim removed 6 bases at V and 1 base at J, leaving 8 bases unmatched. Germline assignment: CDR1 SEHNR and CDR2 FQNEAQ (reference sequence). The CDR3 contains 15 residues. The DNA of the CDR3 is TGTGCCAGCAGGCTGACAGGGCCATTCCAAGAGACCCAGTACTTC. As protein: CASRLTGPFQETQYF.

This chain connects TRBV7-3 to TRBJ2-7, with 11 bases identical to TRBD2. The CDR3 is 15 amino acids. The germline gives CDR1 SGHTA, CDR2 FQGTGA. Trimming cost V 5 bases and J 4 bases; bases outside gene matches: 7. This CDR3 reads CASSLTSGIGYEQYF. The CDR3 DNA follows: TGTGCCAGCAGCCTGACTAGCGGGATAGGATACGAGCAGTACTTC.

The chain uses TRBV28 and TRBJ2-5; 7 bases align to TRBD2. V lost 2 bases and J lost 2; bases outside the gene matches: 11. Germline V gene sequence: CDR1 MDHEN, CDR2 SYDVKM. The CDR3 runs to 17 residues. CDR3 sequence reads: CASSLGAAGNTQETQYF. The CDR3 region has the DNA TGTGCCAGCAGTTTAGGGGCAGCGGGGAACACACAAGAGACCCAGTACTTC.

The V gene is TRBV27, the J gene TRBJ2-7, with 11 bases that match TRBD1. V shed 6 bases and J 6 bases; nucleotides not matched to a gene: 16. Germline values: CDR1 MNHEY, CDR2 SMNVEV (reference sequence). This CDR3 is 17 amino acids long. The chain's CDR3 is CASSPDRGRLRGTEQYF. In DNA form, the CDR3 reads TGTGCCAGCAGCCCGGACAGGGGGCGCCTGAGGGGTACCGAGCAGTACTTC.

The CDR3 spells CASSGGGWFTGELFF. The CDR3 nucleotides are TGTGCCAGCAGCGGCGGGGGCTGGTTTACCGGGGAGCTGTTTTTT. The chain recombines TRBV9 with TRBJ2-2, with D possibly TRBD2 on 7 matching bases. Trimming took 3 bases from V and 5 from J, leaving 14 bases between them. The CDR3 is 15 amino acids. Germline V gene lookup returns CDR1 SGDLS and CDR2 YYNGEE.

This clone was observed a handful of times. The gene calls are TRBV3-1 (or the pseudogene TRBV3-2) and TRBJ1-5, with a tentative D call TRBD1 (5 bases). V was shortened by 3 bases and J by 3 bases, with 12 bases between the two germline ends. The germline gives CDR1 LGHDT, CDR2 YNNKEL (reference sequence). The CDR3 runs 15 residues. The CDR3 coding sequence is TGTGCCAGCAGCCAGTCCACAGGAACCAATCAGCCCCAGCATTTT. It translates to CASSQSTGTNQPQHF.

The V call is TRBV11-2, the J call TRBJ2-1; D is possibly TRBD2 (6 bases). Per germline, CDR1 SGHAT and CDR2 FQNNGV. The CDR3 runs 13 residues. The V end lost 5 bases, the J end lost 10 bases, and 15 bases lay between the germline ends. The CDR3 loop is CASSLFVAGEQFF. In DNA, the CDR3 is TGTGCCAGCAGCCTCTTTGTCGCGGGGGAGCAGTTCTTC.